These 15 T cell receptor beta chains share one sample of origin, sequenced in a study of beta chain features in type 1 diabetes. Study findings and constraints: Type 1 diabetes patients had moderately but significantly shorter TCRB CDR3s in all four CD4+ subsets.

Antigens of these TCRs are unknown. Expressed TCRB transcripts got sequenced, as all isolated RNA was reverse transcribed. TCRdb keeps only in-frame clones here, not all; method: immunoSEQ multiplex PCR. The sample shows about 250,000 clones, approximately 10% of them seen only once. What was sequenced was naive CD4+ T cells from blood. The receptors originated from a man younger than 45 with type 1 diabetes.

V gene TRBV5-1 combines with J gene TRBJ2-2; TRBD1 agrees at 8 bases. Germline trimming cut 3 bases from V and 4 bases from J; bases unmatched to any gene: 8. Germline CDR1 and CDR2: SGHRS and YFSETQ. This CDR3 contains 16 residues. The CDR3 here is CASSWKRQGITGELFF. CDR3 sequence (DNA): TGCGCCAGCAGCTGGAAGCGACAGGGGATCACCGGGGAGCTGTTTTTT.

V gene TRBV9 combines with J gene TRBJ2-3, with D maybe TRBD1 (5 bases). This CDR3 contains 13 residues. Germline V gene lookup returns CDR1 SGDLS and CDR2 YYNGEE. V was cut by 5 bases and J by 2 bases, with 9 bases left in between. Written as DNA, the CDR3 is TGTGCCAGCAGACAGGTCGCCACAGATACGCAGTATTTT. Its translation: CASRQVATDTQYF.

This clone occurred a few times. The rearrangement uses TRBV7-3 and TRBJ2-6; 9 nucleotides align to TRBD1. CDR3 length equals 16 residues. The trim removed 5 bases at V and 3 bases at J, leaving 5 bases unmatched. Germline CDR1 reads SGHTA; CDR2 reads FQGTGA. CDR3 nucleotide sequence: TGTGCCAGCAGCACACAGGGGGCGCTTGGGGCCAACGTCCTGACTTTC. Amino acids: CASSTQGALGANVLTF.

The rearrangement joins TRBV20-1 to TRBJ1-1, with D unresolved. Germline V lookup: CDR1 DFQATT, CDR2 SNEGSKA (reference sequence). CDR3 size: 11 residues. V was cut by 6 bases and J by 0 bases, with 5 bases left in between. Written as DNA, the CDR3 is TGCAGTGCAACAATGAACACTGAAGCTTTCTTT. Its protein is CSATMNTEAFF.

This clone was seen a handful of times. The chain combines TRBV9 with TRBJ1-5; 7 nucleotides line up with TRBD1. Germline V lookup: CDR1 SGDLS, CDR2 YYNGEE. V dropped 0 bases and J dropped 6; count of bases not matched to a gene: 12. The CDR3 runs to 17 residues. The CDR3: CASSVGDGGQVGQPQHF. CDR3 coding DNA: TGTGCCAGCAGCGTAGGGGATGGAGGACAGGTAGGTCAGCCCCAGCATTTT.

The chain is built from TRBV14 and TRBJ2-5, with D possibly matching TRBD1 (5 bases). The CDR3 contains 14 residues. Germline V gene lookup returns CDR1 SGHDN and CDR2 FVKESK. The germline V and J ends were trimmed by 4 bases and 2 bases, with 11 bases remaining between them. CDR3 DNA sequence: TGTGCCAGCAGCCCCTGGACAACTCAAGAGACCCAGTACTTC. Protein sequence: CASSPWTTQETQYF.

The V gene is TRBV7-9, the J gene TRBJ1-6; 9 bases map to TRBD1. This CDR3 is 14 amino acids long. Germline CDR1 reads SEHNR; CDR2 reads FQNEAQ (reference sequence). J was trimmed by 10 bases and V by 5 bases; bases with no gene match: 6. The CDR3 DNA is TGTGCCAGCAGCCGGGGACAGGGACGGTCACCCCTCCACTTT. Translating it yields CASSRGQGRSPLHF.

The chain uses TRBV5-4 and TRBJ1-4; no clear D gene. Between the trimmed V and J ends, which lost 2 bases and 7 bases, there was a span of 12 bases. The CDR3 is 14 residues long. Germline assignment: CDR1 SGHNT and CDR2 YYREEE (reference sequence). CDR3 DNA: TGTGCCAGCAGCTTAGGAGGGTCGGGTGAAAAACTGTTTTTT. Protein sequence: CASSLGGSGEKLFF.

This clone was picked up a small number of times. The chain joins TRBV4-1 to TRBJ2-1, with 9 bases matching TRBD2. V lost 1 base to trimming and J lost 4 bases; unmatched junction nucleotides: 11. This CDR3 spans 18 amino acids. Germline V gene sequence: CDR1 MGHRA, CDR2 YSYEKL. The DNA of the CDR3 is TGCGCCAGCAGCCAAGCTGGCAGCGGGGGGTCAAGGTACAATGAGCAGTTCTTC. Its protein is CASSQAGSGGSRYNEQFF.

The chain employs TRBV30 and TRBJ2-4, with D tentatively TRBD1 (6 bases). There are 15 residues in the CDR3. Germline V CDR1 and CDR2: GTSNPN, SVGIG (reference sequence). The V gene lost 7 bases and the J gene lost 0 bases, with 16 bases spanning the gap. The CDR3 spells CALVTGSIAKNIQYF. The CDR3 DNA sequence: TGTGCCTTGGTGACAGGTAGTATAGCCAAAAACATTCAGTACTTC. The full variable domain, completed using reference TRBV30 and TRBJ2-4, is SQTIHQWPATLVQPVGSPLSLECTVEGTSNPNLYWYRQAAGRGLQLLFYSVGIGQISSEVPQNLSASRPQDRQFILSSKKLLLSDSGFYLCALVTGSIAKNIQYFGAGTRLSVL.

The sample holds a few counts of this clone. The V and J genes are TRBV2 and TRBJ1-6, with 10 bases lining up with TRBD1. V trimming: 6 bases; J trimming: 10 bases; junction bases outside the gene matches: 6. Germline V gives CDR1 SNHLY, CDR2 FYNNEI. There are 14 residues in the CDR3. Here the CDR3 reads CASRDRGNGSPLHF. The CDR3 DNA reads TGTGCCAGCAGGGACAGGGGGAACGGCTCACCCCTCCACTTT.

This clone was detected a few times. The chain links TRBV9 to TRBJ2-1; D is unresolved. Trimming shortened V by 4 bases and J by 0 bases, and 5 bases separated the two germline ends. CDR1 and CDR2 (germline): SGDLS, YYNGEE. The CDR3 consists of 13 residues. The CDR3 region is CASSLSSYNEQFF. CDR3 bases: TGTGCCAGCAGCCTGAGCTCCTACAATGAGCAGTTCTTC. Drawing the rest from reference TRBV9 and TRBJ2-1, the complete variable domain is DSGVTQTPKHLITATGQRVTLRCSPRSGDLSVYWYQQSLDQGLQFLIQYYNGEERAKGNILERFSAQQFPDLHSELNLSSLELGDSALYFCASSLSSYNEQFFGPGTRLTVL.

This clone was seen only a few times. The chain is built from TRBV29-1 and TRBJ2-7, with TRBD1 matching 7 bases. The CDR3 consists of 14 residues. From germline, CDR1 is SQVTM and CDR2 ANQGSEA. The trim removed 6 bases at V and 6 bases at J, leaving 14 bases unmatched. As DNA, the CDR3 is TGCAGCGTCGCGCGCGACAGGGTGGATTCCGAGCAGTACTTC. Encoded protein: CSVARDRVDSEQYF.

In this sample, this clone turned up a few times. V gene TRBV7-8 combines with J gene TRBJ1-2; 7 nucleotides align to TRBD1. V dropped 5 bases and J dropped 7; count of bases not matched to a gene: 16. CDR1 and CDR2 (germline): SGHVS, FQNEAQ. This CDR3 has 16 amino acids. The CDR3 DNA sequence: TGTGCCAGCAGCCTCGGACAGGAGCCTCTTAGGGGTGGCTACACCTTC. Amino acids: CASSLGQEPLRGGYTF.

In this sample, this clone turned up a few times. The chain joins TRBV2 to TRBJ2-2, with D unresolved. In germline, CDR1 is SNHLY, CDR2 FYNNEI. Trimming took off 4 bases at V and 7 bases at J, with 10 bases between the two ends. The CDR3 covers 13 residues. The CDR3 nucleotides read TGTGCCAGCAGTGTGGCCAGAGGCGGGGAGCTGTTTTTT. Its translation: CASSVARGGELFF. Drawing the rest from reference TRBV2 and TRBJ2-2, the complete variable domain is EPEVTQTPSHQVTQMGQEVILRCVPISNHLYFYWYRQILGQKVEFLVSFYNNEISEKSEIFDDQFSVERPDGSNFTLKIRSTKLEDSAMYFCASSVARGGELFFGEGSRLTVL.